This T cell receptor (beta chain) was obtained from a study of OX40 agonist ivuxolimab in advanced cancers. Study observations and caveats: No determination was made of the antigen specificity of the expanded peripheral T cells. Partial responders treated at 0.1-3.0 mg/kg exhibited clonal expansion among the lowest measured.

Trimming took off 5 bases at V and 7 bases at J, with 17 bases between the two ends. CDR1 is PRHDT and CDR2 is FYEKMQ in the germline V gene (reference sequence). This CDR3 has 14 residues. This clone showed up just a few times. Its cognate antigen is unknown. Generated by immunoSEQ multiplex PCR, the TCRdb table keeps only in-frame clones and is missing some. The table lists tens of thousands of clones, less than 90% of them singletons. This TCR came from an adult with an advanced solid tumor such as melanoma, head and neck, liver or kidney cancer. The sequenced sample was CD4+ or CD8+ T cells sorted from blood, obtained in a trial of the OX40 agonist ivuxolimab. V usage is TRBV13 and J usage is TRBJ1-2, with D unclear. The CDR3 spells CASSPTGNWGGYTF. The CDR3 DNA reads as TGTGCCAGCAGCCCGACCGGGAACTGGGGTGGCTACACCTTC.